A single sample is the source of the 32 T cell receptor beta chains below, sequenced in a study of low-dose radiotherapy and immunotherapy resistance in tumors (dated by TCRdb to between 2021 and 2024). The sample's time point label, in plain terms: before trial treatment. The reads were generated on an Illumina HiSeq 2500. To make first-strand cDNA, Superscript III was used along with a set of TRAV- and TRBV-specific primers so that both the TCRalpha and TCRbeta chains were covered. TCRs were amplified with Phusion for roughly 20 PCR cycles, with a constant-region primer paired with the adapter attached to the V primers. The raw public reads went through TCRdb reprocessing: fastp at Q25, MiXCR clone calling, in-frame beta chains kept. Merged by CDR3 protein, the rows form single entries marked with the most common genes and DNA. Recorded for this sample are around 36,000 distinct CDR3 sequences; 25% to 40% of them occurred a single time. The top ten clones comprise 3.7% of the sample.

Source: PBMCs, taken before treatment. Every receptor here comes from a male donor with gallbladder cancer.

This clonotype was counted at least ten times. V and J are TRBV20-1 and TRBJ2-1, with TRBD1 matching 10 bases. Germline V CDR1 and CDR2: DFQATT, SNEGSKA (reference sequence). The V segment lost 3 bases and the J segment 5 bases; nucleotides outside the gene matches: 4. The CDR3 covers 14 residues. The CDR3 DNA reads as TGCAGTGCTAGTCTGGGACAGGGGCACAATGAGCAGTTCTTC. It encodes CSASLGQGHNEQFF.

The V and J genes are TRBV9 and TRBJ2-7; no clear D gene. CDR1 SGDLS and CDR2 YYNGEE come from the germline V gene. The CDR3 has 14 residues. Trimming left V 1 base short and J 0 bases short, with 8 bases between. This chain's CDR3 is CASSVTGNSYEQYF. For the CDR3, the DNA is TGTGCCAGCAGCGTAACTGGGAACTCCTACGAGCAGTACTTC.

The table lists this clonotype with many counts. CDR3 in amino acids: CASSWDSDSPLHF. CDR3 DNA: TGTGCCAGCAGTTGGGACAGCGATTCACCCCTCCACTTT. This chain joins TRBV6-2 or TRBV6-3 and TRBJ1-6; 7 nucleotides match TRBD1. V shed 4 bases and J 8 bases; nucleotides not matched to a gene: 2. The CDR3 extends over 13 amino acids. Per germline, CDR1 MNHEY and CDR2 SVGEGT.

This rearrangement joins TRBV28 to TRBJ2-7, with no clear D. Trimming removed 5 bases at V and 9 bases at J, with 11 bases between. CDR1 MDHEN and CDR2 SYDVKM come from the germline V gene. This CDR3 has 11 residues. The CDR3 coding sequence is TGTGCCAGCAGTGGCAGTCGAATGCAGTACTTC. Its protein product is CASSGSRMQYF.

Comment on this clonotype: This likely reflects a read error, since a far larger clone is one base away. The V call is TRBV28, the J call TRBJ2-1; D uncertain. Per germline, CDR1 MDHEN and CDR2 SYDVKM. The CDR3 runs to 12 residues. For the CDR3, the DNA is TGTGCCAACAGTTACTCGATGGGGATCCAGTTCTTC. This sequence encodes CANSYSMGIQFF.

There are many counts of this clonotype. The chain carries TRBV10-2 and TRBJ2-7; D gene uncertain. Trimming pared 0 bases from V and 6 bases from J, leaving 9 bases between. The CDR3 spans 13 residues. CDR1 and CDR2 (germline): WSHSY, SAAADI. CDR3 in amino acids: CASSESGTTEQYF. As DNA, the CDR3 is TGCGCCAGCAGTGAGTCTGGTACAACCGAGCAGTACTTC.

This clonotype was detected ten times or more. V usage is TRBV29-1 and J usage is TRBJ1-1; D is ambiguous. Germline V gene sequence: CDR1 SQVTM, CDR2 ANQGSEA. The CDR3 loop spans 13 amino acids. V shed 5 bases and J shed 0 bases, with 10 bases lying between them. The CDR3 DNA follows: TGCAGCGTTATAGGGCGGGTGAACACTGAAGCTTTCTTT. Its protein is CSVIGRVNTEAFF.

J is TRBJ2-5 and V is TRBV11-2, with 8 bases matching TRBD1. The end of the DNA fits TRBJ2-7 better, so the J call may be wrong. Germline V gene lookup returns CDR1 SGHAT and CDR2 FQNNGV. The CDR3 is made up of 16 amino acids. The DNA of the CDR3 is TGTGCCAGCAGCTCCCGGACAGGGCCGAGCTCCTACGAGCAGTACTTC. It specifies CASSSRTGPSSYEQYF.

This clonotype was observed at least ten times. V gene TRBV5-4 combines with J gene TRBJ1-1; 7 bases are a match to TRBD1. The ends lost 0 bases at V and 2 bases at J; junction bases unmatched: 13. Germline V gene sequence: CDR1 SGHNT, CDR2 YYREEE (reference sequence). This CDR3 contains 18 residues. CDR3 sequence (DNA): TGTGCCAGCAGCTTGGGGGCCAGGCCAGGGGGAGGAAACACTGAAGCTTTCTTT. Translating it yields CASSLGARPGGGNTEAFF.

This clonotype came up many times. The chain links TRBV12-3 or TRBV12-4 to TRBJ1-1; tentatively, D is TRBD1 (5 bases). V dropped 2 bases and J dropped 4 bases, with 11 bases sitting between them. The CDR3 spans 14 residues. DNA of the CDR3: TGTGCCAGCAGTTTAATCGGGGCGGCCACTGAAGCTTTCTTT. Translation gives CASSLIGAATEAFF.

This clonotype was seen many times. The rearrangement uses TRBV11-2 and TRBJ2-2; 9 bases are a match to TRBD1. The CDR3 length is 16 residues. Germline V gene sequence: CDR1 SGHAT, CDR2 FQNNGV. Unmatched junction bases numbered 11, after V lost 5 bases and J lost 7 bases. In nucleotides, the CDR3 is TGTGCCAGCAGCGACCGGGACAGGGTGTCTTACGGGGAGCTGTTTTTT. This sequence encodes CASSDRDRVSYGELFF.

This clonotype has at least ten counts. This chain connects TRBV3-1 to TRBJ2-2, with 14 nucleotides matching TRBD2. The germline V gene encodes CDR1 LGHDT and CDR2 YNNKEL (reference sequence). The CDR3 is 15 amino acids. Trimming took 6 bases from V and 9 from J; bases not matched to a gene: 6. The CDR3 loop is CASSPGLAGVRELFF. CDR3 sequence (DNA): TGTGCCAGCAGTCCGGGACTAGCGGGAGTAAGGGAGCTGTTTTTT.

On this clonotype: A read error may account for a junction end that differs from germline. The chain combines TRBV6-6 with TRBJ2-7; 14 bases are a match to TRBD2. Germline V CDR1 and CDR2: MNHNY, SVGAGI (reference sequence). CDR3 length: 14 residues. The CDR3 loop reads CASSQTPGLAGARF. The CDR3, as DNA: TGTGCCAGCAGCCAAACACCGGGACTAGCGGGGGCTAGGTTC.

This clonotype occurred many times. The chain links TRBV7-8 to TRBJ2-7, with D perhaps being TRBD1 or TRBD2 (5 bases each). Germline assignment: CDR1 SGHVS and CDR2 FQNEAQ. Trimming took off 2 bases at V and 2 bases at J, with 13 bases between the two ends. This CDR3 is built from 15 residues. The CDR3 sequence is CASSLPLGTTYEQYF. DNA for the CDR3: TGTGCCAGCAGCTTACCGCTAGGGACGACCTACGAGCAGTACTTC.

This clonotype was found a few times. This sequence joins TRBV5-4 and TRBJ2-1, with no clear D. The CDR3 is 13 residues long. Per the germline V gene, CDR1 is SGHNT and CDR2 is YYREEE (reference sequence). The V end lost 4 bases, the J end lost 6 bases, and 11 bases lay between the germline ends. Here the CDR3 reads CASSPQRRNEQFF. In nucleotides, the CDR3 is TGTGCCAGCAGCCCACAACGCCGCAATGAGCAGTTCTTC.

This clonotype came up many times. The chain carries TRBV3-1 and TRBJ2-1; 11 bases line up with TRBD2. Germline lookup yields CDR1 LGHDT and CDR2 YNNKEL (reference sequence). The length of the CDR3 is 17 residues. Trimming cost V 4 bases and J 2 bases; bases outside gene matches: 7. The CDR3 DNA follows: TGTGCCAGCAGCCGGAAGCTAGCGGGGGGCACCTACAATGAGCAGTTCTTC. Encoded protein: CASSRKLAGGTYNEQFF.

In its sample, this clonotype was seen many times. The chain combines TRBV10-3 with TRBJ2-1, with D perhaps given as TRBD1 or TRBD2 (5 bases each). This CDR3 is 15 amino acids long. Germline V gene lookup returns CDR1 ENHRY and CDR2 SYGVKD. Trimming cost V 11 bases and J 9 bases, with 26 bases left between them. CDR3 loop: CAADTGTGGAGEQFF. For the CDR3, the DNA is TGTGCCGCCGATACCGGGACCGGTGGGGCAGGTGAGCAGTTCTTC.

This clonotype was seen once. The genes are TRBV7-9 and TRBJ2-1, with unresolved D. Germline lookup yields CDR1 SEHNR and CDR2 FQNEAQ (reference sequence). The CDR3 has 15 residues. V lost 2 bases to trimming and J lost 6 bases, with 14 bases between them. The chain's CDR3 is CASSLSGSASNEQFF. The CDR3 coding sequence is TGTGCCAGCAGCTTAAGTGGGTCTGCCTCCAATGAGCAGTTCTTC.

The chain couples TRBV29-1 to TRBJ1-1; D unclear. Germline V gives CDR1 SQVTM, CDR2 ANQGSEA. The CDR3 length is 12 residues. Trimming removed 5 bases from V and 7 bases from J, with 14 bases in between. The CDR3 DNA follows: TGCAGCGTTCCCGTGGGTGGGAATGAAGCTTTCTTT. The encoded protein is CSVPVGGNEAFF.

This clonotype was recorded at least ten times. The CDR3 here is CASSSGVGTQYF. CDR3 bases: TGTGCCAGCAGCTCGGGGGTCGGGACCCAGTACTTC. V gene TRBV11-2 combines with J gene TRBJ2-5; D might be TRBD2 (6 bases). The V end was cut by 4 bases, the J end by 7 bases, with 10 bases between. Looked up from germline, CDR1 is SGHAT and CDR2 is FQNNGV. The CDR3 contains 12 residues. The whole variable domain, filled in from reference TRBV11-2 and TRBJ2-5, reads EAGVAQSPRYKIIEKRQSVAFWCNPISGHATLYWYQQILGQGPKLLIQFQNNGVVDDSQLPKDRFSAERLKGVDSTLKIQPAKLEDSAVYLCASSSGVGTQYFGPGTRLLVL.

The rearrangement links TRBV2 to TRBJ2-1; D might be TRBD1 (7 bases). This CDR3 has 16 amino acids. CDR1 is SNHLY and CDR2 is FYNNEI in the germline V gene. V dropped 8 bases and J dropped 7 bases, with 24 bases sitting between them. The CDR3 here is CASLQGRGRGSNEQFF. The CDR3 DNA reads TGTGCCAGCCTACAGGGGCGGGGAAGAGGTTCTAATGAGCAGTTCTTC.

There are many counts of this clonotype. In nucleotides, the CDR3 is TGTGCCAGTAGGGCCGGACAGAACGGGGAGCTGTTTTTT. The encoded protein is CASRAGQNGELFF. V is TRBV19 and J is TRBJ2-2; D perhaps matches TRBD1 (6 bases). This CDR3 has 13 residues. Germline values: CDR1 LNHDA, CDR2 SQIVND (reference sequence). Trimming cost V 6 bases and J 7 bases, with 12 bases left between them.

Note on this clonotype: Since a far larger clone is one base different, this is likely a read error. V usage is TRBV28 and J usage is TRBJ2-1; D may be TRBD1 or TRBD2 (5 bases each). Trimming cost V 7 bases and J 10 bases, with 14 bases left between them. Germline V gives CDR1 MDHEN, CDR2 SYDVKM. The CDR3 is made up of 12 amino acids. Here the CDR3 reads CASTRGFYEQFF. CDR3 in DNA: TGTGCCAGCACTCGGGGCTTCTACGAGCAGTTCTTC.

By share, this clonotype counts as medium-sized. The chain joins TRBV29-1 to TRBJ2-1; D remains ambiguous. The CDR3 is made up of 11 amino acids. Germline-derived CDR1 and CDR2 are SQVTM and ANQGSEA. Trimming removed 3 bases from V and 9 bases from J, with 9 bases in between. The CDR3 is CSVDSRVEQFF. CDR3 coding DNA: TGCAGCGTTGACAGCCGCGTTGAGCAGTTCTTC.

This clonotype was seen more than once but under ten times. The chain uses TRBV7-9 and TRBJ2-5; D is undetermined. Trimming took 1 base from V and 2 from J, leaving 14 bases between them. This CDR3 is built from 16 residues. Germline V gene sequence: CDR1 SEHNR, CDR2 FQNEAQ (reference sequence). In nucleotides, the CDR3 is TGTGCCAGCAGCTTAGGGGTAGGACGGTTACAAGAGACCCAGTACTTC. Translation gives CASSLGVGRLQETQYF.

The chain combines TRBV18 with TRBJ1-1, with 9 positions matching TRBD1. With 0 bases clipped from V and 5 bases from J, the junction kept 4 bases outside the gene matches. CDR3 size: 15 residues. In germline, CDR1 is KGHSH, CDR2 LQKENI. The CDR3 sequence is CASSPPGQGMTEAFF. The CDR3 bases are TGTGCCAGCTCACCACCGGGACAGGGAATGACTGAAGCTTTCTTT.

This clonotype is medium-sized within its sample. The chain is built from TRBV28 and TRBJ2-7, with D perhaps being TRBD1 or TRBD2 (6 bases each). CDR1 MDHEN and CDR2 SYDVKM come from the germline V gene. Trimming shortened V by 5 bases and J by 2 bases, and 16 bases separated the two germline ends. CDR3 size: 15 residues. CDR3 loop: CASSDRGRAAYEQYF. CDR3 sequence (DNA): TGTGCCAGCAGTGATCGGGGGCGTGCTGCCTACGAGCAGTACTTC. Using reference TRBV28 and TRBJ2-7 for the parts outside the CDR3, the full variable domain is DVKVTQSSRYLVKRTGEKVFLECVQDMDHENMFWYRQDPGLGLRLIYFSYDVKMKEKGDIPEGYSVSREKKERFSLILESASTNQTSMYLCASSDRGRAAYEQYFGPGTRLTVT.

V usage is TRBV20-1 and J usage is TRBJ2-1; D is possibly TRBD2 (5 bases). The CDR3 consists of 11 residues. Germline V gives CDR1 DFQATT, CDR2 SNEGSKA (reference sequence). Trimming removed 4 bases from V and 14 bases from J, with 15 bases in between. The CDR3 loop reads CSANRGLAKFF. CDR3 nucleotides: TGCAGTGCTAACCGAGGACTCGCGAAGTTCTTC.

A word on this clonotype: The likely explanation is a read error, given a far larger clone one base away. In DNA form, the CDR3 reads TGCAGCGTAGATGCTCTCGGCAGGGCGGACGAGCAGTTCTTC. Residues: CSVDALGRADEQFF. V and J are TRBV29-1 and TRBJ2-1, with D perhaps TRBD1 (5 bases). Germline CDR1 and CDR2: SQVTM and ANQGSEA. V was clipped by 6 bases and J by 10 bases, with 22 bases between them. This CDR3 contains 14 residues.

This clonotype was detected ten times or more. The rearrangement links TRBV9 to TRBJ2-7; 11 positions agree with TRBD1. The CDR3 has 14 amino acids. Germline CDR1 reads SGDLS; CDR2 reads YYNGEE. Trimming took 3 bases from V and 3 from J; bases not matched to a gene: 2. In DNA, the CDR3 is TGTGCCAGCAGCGCCGGGACAGGGGGCTACGAGCAGTACTTC. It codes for CASSAGTGGYEQYF.

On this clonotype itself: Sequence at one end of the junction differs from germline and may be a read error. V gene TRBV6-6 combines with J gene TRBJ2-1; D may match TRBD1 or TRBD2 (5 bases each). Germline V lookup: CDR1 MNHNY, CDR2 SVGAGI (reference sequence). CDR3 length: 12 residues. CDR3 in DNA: TGTGCCAGCACTTACTCTGGGACCCCCGCAGTCTTC. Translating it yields CASTYSGTPAVF.

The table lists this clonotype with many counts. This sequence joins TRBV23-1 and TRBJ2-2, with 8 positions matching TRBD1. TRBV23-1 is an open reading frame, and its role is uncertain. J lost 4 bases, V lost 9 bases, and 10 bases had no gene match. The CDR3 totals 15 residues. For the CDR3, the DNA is TGCGCCAGGTCTCGGACAGGGTGGAGCACCGGGGAGCTGTTTTTT. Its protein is CARSRTGWSTGELFF.